This entry lists 32 T cell receptor beta chains sequenced from one sample in a study of OX40 agonist ivuxolimab in advanced cancers. Sequencing was performed with immunoSEQ multiplex PCR; in TCRdb, only in-frame clones are kept and a portion is missing. The sample has about 69,000 clones; around four fifths are singletons. The sample was CD4+ or CD8+ T cells sorted from blood, taken in a trial of the OX40 agonist ivuxolimab. The receptors originated from an adult with an advanced solid tumor such as melanoma, head and neck, liver or kidney cancer.

J is TRBJ2-1 and V is TRBV4-1; D possibly corresponds to TRBD2 (6 bases). Germline V gives CDR1 MGHRA, CDR2 YSYEKL. With 0 bases removed from V and 7 bases from J, the gap between germline ends came to 19 bases. The CDR3 runs 17 residues. CDR3 DNA sequence: TGCGCCAGCAGCCAAGACAGTGGGGCTAGTGGGGGGAATGAGCAGTTCTTC. Translation: CASSQDSGASGGNEQFF.

The chain joins TRBV5-4 to TRBJ2-4, with 9 bases identical to TRBD1. The CDR3 consists of 15 residues. Germline V gene sequence: CDR1 SGHNT, CDR2 YYREEE (reference sequence). V lost 4 bases and J lost 6; bases outside the gene matches: 8. Here the CDR3 DNA reads TGTGCCAGCAGCACCAGGACAGGGGTATCAAACATTCAGTACTTC. This encodes CASSTRTGVSNIQYF. Based on the CDR3 plus reference TRBV5-4 and TRBJ2-4, the full variable domain is ETGVTQSPTHLIKTRGQQVTLRCSSQSGHNTVSWYQQALGQGPQFIFQYYREEENGRGNFPPRFSGLQFPNYSSELNVNALELDDSALYLCASSTRTGVSNIQYFGAGTRLSVL.

The rearrangement links TRBV11-2 to TRBJ2-1; 8 nucleotides agree with TRBD2. V lost 5 bases to trimming and J lost 9 bases; unmatched junction nucleotides: 9. This CDR3 contains 14 residues. CDR1 and CDR2 (germline): SGHAT, FQNNGV. The CDR3 region has the DNA TGTGCCAGCAGCCGAGTGGGACTAGGGGGTGAGCAGTTCTTC. It codes for CASSRVGLGGEQFF.

The CDR3 is CATSRDRRPYEQYF. DNA of the CDR3: TGTGCCACCAGCAGAGATCGTAGGCCGTACGAGCAGTACTTC. The chain links TRBV15 to TRBJ2-7; D gene unclear. V shed 0 bases and J shed 4 bases, with 10 bases lying between them. CDR1 and CDR2 from the germline V gene are LNHNV and YYDKDF (reference sequence). CDR3 length: 14 residues.

The V gene is TRBV5-1, the J gene TRBJ1-6; 9 positions match TRBD1. With 0 bases clipped from V and 7 bases from J, the junction kept 5 bases outside the gene matches. The CDR3 is 16 amino acids. Germline V gives CDR1 SGHRS, CDR2 YFSETQ. CDR3 residues: CASSLVGQGTNSPLHF. The CDR3 region has the DNA TGCGCCAGCAGCTTGGTAGGACAGGGGACAAATTCACCCCTCCACTTT.

The chain links TRBV28 to TRBJ1-2; TRBD1 is a possible D gene (6 bases). The germline V and J ends were trimmed by 3 bases and 1 base, with 12 bases remaining between them. The CDR3 length is 15 residues. Germline assignment: CDR1 MDHEN and CDR2 SYDVKM. CDR3 in amino acids: CASSFPTGSNYGYTF. The CDR3 DNA reads as TGTGCCAGCAGTTTCCCCACAGGGAGTAACTATGGCTACACCTTC.

V is TRBV2 and J is TRBJ2-6; a weak D match, TRBD1 (7 bases). Per germline, CDR1 SNHLY and CDR2 FYNNEI. V lost 7 bases to trimming and J lost 2 bases, with 21 bases between them. The CDR3 is 18 residues long. CDR3 sequence (DNA): TGTGCCAGCACTACCCGGGCGGGCAGGGGGGCTGGGGCCAACGTCCTGACTTTC. Translating it yields CASTTRAGRGAGANVLTF.

The chain has TRBV10-3 and TRBJ2-7, with a weak D call TRBD1 (6 bases). The CDR3 is 12 amino acids. Trimming removed 6 bases at V and 6 bases at J, with 12 bases between. Germline values: CDR1 ENHRY, CDR2 SYGVKD. DNA for the CDR3: TGTGCCATCAGCCGCGACAGGACCGAGCAGTACTTC. Translated, it gives CAISRDRTEQYF.

The V call is TRBV5-1, the J call TRBJ1-5, with D perhaps matching TRBD1 (6 bases). Germline V gene data show CDR1 as SGHRS and CDR2 as YFSETQ. The CDR3 covers 15 residues. The V end lost 0 bases, the J end lost 7 bases, and 14 bases lay between the germline ends. CDR3 sequence reads: CASSLAPGVEQPQHF. CDR3 DNA: TGCGCCAGCAGCTTGGCCCCAGGGGTTGAACAGCCCCAGCATTTT.

With regard to this clone: Relative to the germline gene, one junction end is altered; a read error may explain this. The rearrangement uses TRBV20-1 and TRBJ2-1; possibly TRBD1 or TRBD2 for D (5 bases each). Germline assignment: CDR1 DFQATT and CDR2 SNEGSKA (reference sequence). The CDR3 extends over 11 amino acids. CDR3 region: CSARDQRGTVF. The CDR3 DNA reads as TGCAGTGCTAGAGATCAAAGAGGGACCGTCTTC.

This clone was counted only a few times. The V gene is TRBV6-4, the J gene TRBJ2-7, with unresolved D. CDR3 length: 12 residues. The V gene lost 7 bases and the J gene lost 1 base, with 8 bases spanning the gap. The germline gives CDR1 MRHNA, CDR2 SNTAGT. The CDR3 loop reads CASITRSYEQYF. In nucleotides, the CDR3 is TGTGCCAGCATCACGCGGTCCTACGAGCAGTACTTC.

J is TRBJ2-7 and V is TRBV5-8; no reliable D call. Germline lookup yields CDR1 SGHTS and CDR2 YDEGEE. The V end lost 4 bases, the J end lost 6 bases, and 11 bases lay between the germline ends. This CDR3 contains 12 residues. As DNA, the CDR3 is TGTGCCAGCAGCCCTTGGAACGCCGAGCAGTACTTC. It encodes CASSPWNAEQYF.

This chain joins TRBV28 and TRBJ2-3; 7 bases are a match to TRBD2. Trimming at V came to 8 bases and at J to 4 bases, leaving 15 bases not matched to a gene. The length of the CDR3 is 16 residues. CDR1 is MDHEN, CDR2 SYDVKM, per germline. The CDR3 sequence: CASVGGERVDADTQYF. The CDR3 nucleotides are TGTGCCAGCGTGGGGGGGGAGCGAGTCGACGCAGATACGCAGTATTTT.

This rearrangement joins TRBV5-6 to TRBJ1-2, with D uncertain. CDR1 SGHDT and CDR2 YYEEEE come from the germline V gene. The CDR3 length is 13 residues. V shed 0 bases and J shed 8 bases, with 11 bases lying between them. The CDR3, as DNA: TGTGCCAGCAGCTTGGGGCTCGAAGGGGGCTACACCTTC. Its translation: CASSLGLEGGYTF.

A few counts support this clone. The J gene is TRBJ2-7, the V gene TRBV28; D is unresolved. Deletions cut 8 bases from V and 0 bases from J, with 11 bases between. Germline V gives CDR1 MDHEN, CDR2 SYDVKM. This CDR3 has 13 residues. CDR3 nucleotides: TGTGCCAGCCTTCTAGGGAACTCCTACGAGCAGTACTTC. As protein: CASLLGNSYEQYF.

This clone occurred a few times. V gene TRBV30 combines with J gene TRBJ1-1; TRBD1 might be the D (5 bases). Germline V gene data show CDR1 as GTSNPN and CDR2 as SVGIG (reference sequence). The CDR3 is made up of 12 amino acids. The ends were cut back, 2 bases at V and 11 bases at J, with 15 bases in the middle. Here the CDR3 reads CAWSTGRGEAFF. Written as DNA, the CDR3 is TGTGCCTGGAGTACTGGGAGAGGGGAGGCTTTCTTT.

The chain joins TRBV28 to TRBJ2-1; 10 bases align to TRBD2. Germline CDR1 is MDHEN and CDR2 is SYDVKM. CDR3 length equals 15 residues. V shed 6 bases and J 9 bases; nucleotides not matched to a gene: 11. The CDR3 DNA follows: TGTGCCAGCAGCGGGAGCGGGAGGGCCTCGGGTGAGCAGTTCTTC. Its translation: CASSGSGRASGEQFF.

The rearrangement uses TRBV20-1 and TRBJ2-3; unclear D gene. Deletions cut 5 bases from V and 2 bases from J, with 5 bases between. This CDR3 has 11 residues. Germline assignment: CDR1 DFQATT and CDR2 SNEGSKA (reference sequence). The CDR3 sequence is CSAGNTDTQYF. CDR3 DNA: TGCAGTGCTGGAAACACAGATACGCAGTATTTT.

This rearrangement joins TRBV5-1 to TRBJ2-1; either TRBD1 or TRBD2 may fit D (6 bases each). V gave up 4 bases and J gave up 7 bases, with 12 bases separating them. This CDR3 has 13 amino acids. CDR1 and CDR2 from the germline V gene are SGHRS and YFSETQ. This CDR3 reads CASSVEGVNEQFF. As DNA, the CDR3 is TGCGCCAGCAGCGTGGAGGGGGTTAATGAGCAGTTCTTC.

The chain recombines TRBV4-1 with TRBJ2-7; D possibly uses TRBD1 or TRBD2 (5 bases each). There are 15 residues in the CDR3. CDR1 MGHRA and CDR2 YSYEKL come from the germline V gene. V was cut by 2 bases and J by 6 bases, with 17 bases left in between. CDR3 amino acids: CASSQLRGPLGEQYF. The DNA of the CDR3 is TGCGCCAGCAGCCAACTTCGGGGCCCCCTCGGCGAGCAGTACTTC.

The J gene is TRBJ1-2, the V gene TRBV30, with TRBD1 matching 7 bases. V shed 7 bases and J 3 bases; nucleotides not matched to a gene: 8. The germline V gene encodes CDR1 GTSNPN and CDR2 SVGIG (reference sequence). This CDR3 has 13 amino acids. Here the CDR3 reads CASKPGTDYGYTF. The CDR3 DNA is TGTGCCTCAAAACCCGGGACAGACTATGGCTACACCTTC.

The genes are TRBV19 and TRBJ2-7; D unresolved. Germline V gene lookup returns CDR1 LNHDA and CDR2 SQIVND (reference sequence). This CDR3 region has 15 residues. Trimming left V 5 bases short and J 0 bases short, with 14 bases between. CDR3: CASSLGGRSSYEQYF. The CDR3 DNA follows: TGTGCCAGTAGTCTGGGCGGCCGGAGCTCCTACGAGCAGTACTTC. Supplemented by reference TRBV19 and TRBJ2-7, the full variable domain reads DGGITQSPKYLFRKEGQNVTLSCEQNLNHDAMYWYRQDPGQGLRLIYYSQIVNDFQKGDIAEGYSVSREKKESFPLTVTSAQKNPTAFYLCASSLGGRSSYEQYFGPGTRLTVT.

V is TRBV6-1 and J is TRBJ2-7; TRBD1 or TRBD2 may be the D gene (5 bases each). This CDR3 has 14 amino acids. CDR1 MNHNS and CDR2 SASEGT come from the germline V gene. The V end lost 7 bases, the J end lost 2 bases, and 15 bases lay between the germline ends. The chain's CDR3 is CASTRDLTTYEQYF. CDR3 nucleotides: TGTGCCAGCACCCGGGACCTCACCACCTACGAGCAGTACTTC.

V usage is TRBV6-1 and J usage is TRBJ1-2, with D perhaps matching TRBD1 (5 bases). CDR3 length: 14 amino acids. CDR1 MNHNS and CDR2 SASEGT come from the germline V gene. V was shortened by 2 bases and J by 4 bases, with 11 bases between the two germline ends. CDR3 region: CASSEKGTGYGYTF. The CDR3 DNA follows: TGTGCCAGCAGTGAAAAGGGGACTGGCTATGGCTACACCTTC.

The chain uses TRBV5-1 and TRBJ2-1, with TRBD2 matching 11 bases. The CDR3 has 17 amino acids. The junction had 8 bases not matched to a gene; V was cut back by 1 base and J by 5 bases. CDR1 and CDR2 (germline): SGHRS, YFSETQ. The CDR3 nucleotides read TGCGCCAGCAGCTTGAAGCCGGGACTAGCGGACAACAATGAGCAGTTCTTC. This gives the protein CASSLKPGLADNNEQFF.

V gene TRBV15 combines with J gene TRBJ2-6; D perhaps matches TRBD2 (6 bases). CDR1 is LNHNV and CDR2 is YYDKDF in the germline V gene (reference sequence). This CDR3 comprises 15 residues. Trimming cost V 2 bases and J 4 bases, with 9 bases left between them. In nucleotides, the CDR3 is TGTGCCACCAGCAGAAGGGAGGCCGGGGCCAACGTCCTGACTTTC. Amino acid sequence: CATSRREAGANVLTF.

V gene TRBV5-1 combines with J gene TRBJ2-2, with D possibly being TRBD2 (6 bases). Germline-derived CDR1 and CDR2 are SGHRS and YFSETQ. V was trimmed by 5 bases and J by 2 bases, leaving 10 bases between them. The CDR3 is 14 amino acids. This CDR3 is CASRGTANTGELFF. As DNA, the CDR3 is TGCGCCAGCAGGGGGACTGCTAACACCGGGGAGCTGTTTTTT.

This clone was recorded once. The V call is TRBV11-3, the J call TRBJ2-3, with 11 bases matching TRBD2. Losses at the gene ends were 1 base for V and 2 bases for J; bases not matched to a gene: 2. The CDR3 contains 16 residues. Germline-derived CDR1 and CDR2 are SGHNT and YENEEA. This CDR3 is CASSLGLAGTTDTQYF. The CDR3 DNA reads TGTGCCAGCAGCTTAGGACTAGCGGGAACCACAGATACGCAGTATTTT.

The V and J genes are TRBV30 and TRBJ1-4, with D maybe TRBD1 (6 bases). The CDR3 extends over 15 amino acids. The germline V gene has CDR1 GTSNPN and CDR2 SVGIG (reference sequence). The V end was cut by 0 bases, the J end by 4 bases, with 12 bases between. The CDR3, as DNA: TGTGCCTGGAGTGTACAGGGCAGTCTTAATGAAAAACTGTTTTTT. This sequence encodes CAWSVQGSLNEKLFF.

This chain uses TRBV7-9 with TRBJ1-2; D is uncertain. This CDR3 is built from 12 residues. The germline V gene encodes CDR1 SEHNR and CDR2 FQNEAQ (reference sequence). V lost 1 base and J lost 5, with 5 bases in between. The CDR3 DNA sequence: TGTGCCAGCAGCTTAGACGATTATGGCTACACCTTC. Its translation is CASSLDDYGYTF.

The chain recombines TRBV5-5 with TRBJ2-2, with no clear D. The germline CDR1 and CDR2 sequences are SGHKS and YYEKEE (reference sequence). Trimming took off 5 bases at V and 2 bases at J, with 13 bases between the two ends. The CDR3 is 15 residues long. The CDR3 loop reads CASSSPGINTGELFF. The CDR3 coding sequence is TGTGCCAGCAGTTCTCCAGGCATTAACACCGGGGAGCTGTTTTTT.

The V gene is TRBV27, the J gene TRBJ2-2; D remains unclear. V was clipped by 3 bases and J by 5 bases, with 7 bases between them. Germline-derived CDR1 and CDR2 are MNHEY and SMNVEV (reference sequence). The CDR3 spans 13 residues. CDR3 loop: CASSFKETGELFF. The CDR3 region has the DNA TGTGCCAGCAGTTTTAAAGAAACCGGGGAGCTGTTTTTT.